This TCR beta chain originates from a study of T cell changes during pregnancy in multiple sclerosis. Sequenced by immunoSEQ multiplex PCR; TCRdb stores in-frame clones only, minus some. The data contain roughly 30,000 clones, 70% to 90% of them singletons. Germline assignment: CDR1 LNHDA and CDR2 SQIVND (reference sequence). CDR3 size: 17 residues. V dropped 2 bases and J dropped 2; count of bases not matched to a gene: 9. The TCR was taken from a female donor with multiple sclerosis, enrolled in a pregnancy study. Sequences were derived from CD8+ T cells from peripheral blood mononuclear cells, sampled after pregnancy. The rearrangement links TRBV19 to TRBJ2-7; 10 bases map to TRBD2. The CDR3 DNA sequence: TGTGCCAGTAGTATAAAGTCGACTAGCGGGCCCACCTACGAGCAGTACTTC. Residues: CASSIKSTSGPTYEQYF.